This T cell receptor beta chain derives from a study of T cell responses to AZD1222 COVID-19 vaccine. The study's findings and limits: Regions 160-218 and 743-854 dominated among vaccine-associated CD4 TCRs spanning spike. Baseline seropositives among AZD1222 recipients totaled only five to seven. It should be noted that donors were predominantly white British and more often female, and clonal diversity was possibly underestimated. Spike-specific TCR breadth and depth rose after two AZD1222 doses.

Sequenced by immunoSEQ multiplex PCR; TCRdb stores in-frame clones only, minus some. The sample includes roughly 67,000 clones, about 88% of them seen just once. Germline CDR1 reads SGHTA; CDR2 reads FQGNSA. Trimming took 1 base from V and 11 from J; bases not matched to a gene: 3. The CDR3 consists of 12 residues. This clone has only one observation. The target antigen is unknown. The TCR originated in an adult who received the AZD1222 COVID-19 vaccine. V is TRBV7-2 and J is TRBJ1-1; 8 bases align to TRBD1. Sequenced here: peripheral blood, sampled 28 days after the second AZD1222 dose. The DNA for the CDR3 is TGTGCCAGCAGCTTAGAAGCAGGGGGCGCTTTCTTT. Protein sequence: CASSLEAGGAFF.